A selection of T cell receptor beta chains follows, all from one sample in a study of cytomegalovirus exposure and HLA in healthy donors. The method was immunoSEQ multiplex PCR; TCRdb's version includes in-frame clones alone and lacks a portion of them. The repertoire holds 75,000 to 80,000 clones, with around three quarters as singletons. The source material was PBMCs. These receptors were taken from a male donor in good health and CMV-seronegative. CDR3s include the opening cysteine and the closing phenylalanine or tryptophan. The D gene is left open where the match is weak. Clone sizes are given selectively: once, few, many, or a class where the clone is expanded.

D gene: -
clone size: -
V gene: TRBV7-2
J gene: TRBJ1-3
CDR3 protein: CASSAGGVLGNTIYF
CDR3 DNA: TGTGCCAGCAGCGCCGGGGGGGTTCTTGGAAACACCATATATTTT

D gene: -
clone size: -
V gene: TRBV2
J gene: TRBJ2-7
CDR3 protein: CASSGGFEGDEQYF
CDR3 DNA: TGTGCCAGCAGCGGAGGTTTCGAGGGTGATGAGCAGTACTTC

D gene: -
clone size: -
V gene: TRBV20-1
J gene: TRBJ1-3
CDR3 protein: CSAAGGNTIYF
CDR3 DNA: TGCAGTGCGGCTGGCGGAAACACCATATATTTT

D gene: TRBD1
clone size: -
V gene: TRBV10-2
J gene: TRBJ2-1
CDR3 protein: CASSDSPTGVTINEQFF
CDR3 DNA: TGCGCCAGCAGTGACTCCCCGACAGGGGTGACGATCAATGAGCAGTTCTTC

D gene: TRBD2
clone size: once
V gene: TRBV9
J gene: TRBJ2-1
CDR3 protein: CASSVDSRLAGGWGNEQFF
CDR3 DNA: TGTGCCAGCAGCGTAGACTCCCGACTAGCGGGAGGGTGGGGCAATGAGCAGTTCTTC

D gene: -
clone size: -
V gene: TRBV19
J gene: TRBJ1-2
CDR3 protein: CASSLGQLYGYTF
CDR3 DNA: TGTGCCAGTAGCCTCGGACAGCTCTATGGCTACACCTTC

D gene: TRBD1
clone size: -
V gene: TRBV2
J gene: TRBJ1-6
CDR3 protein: CASRKPGQASSYNSPLHF
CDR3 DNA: TGTGCCAGCAGAAAACCGGGACAGGCCAGCTCCTATAATTCACCCCTCCACTTT

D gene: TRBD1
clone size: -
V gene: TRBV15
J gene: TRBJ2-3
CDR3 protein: CATSRDPDRAADTQYF
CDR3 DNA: TGTGCCACCAGCAGAGATCCGGACAGGGCAGCAGATACGCAGTATTTT

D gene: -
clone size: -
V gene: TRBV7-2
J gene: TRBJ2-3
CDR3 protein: CASSSQGGRGDTDTQYF
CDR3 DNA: TGTGCCAGCAGCTCCCAGGGGGGGCGGGGGGACACAGATACGCAGTATTTT

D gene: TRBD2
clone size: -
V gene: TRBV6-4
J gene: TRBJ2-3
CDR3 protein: CASSPLAGETDTQYF
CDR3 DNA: TGTGCCAGCTCCCCTCTAGCGGGAGAGACAGATACGCAGTATTTT

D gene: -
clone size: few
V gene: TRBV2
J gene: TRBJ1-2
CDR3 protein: CASRETGAGWNYGYTF
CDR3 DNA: TGTGCCAGCAGGGAGACAGGTGCCGGGTGGAACTATGGCTACACCTTC

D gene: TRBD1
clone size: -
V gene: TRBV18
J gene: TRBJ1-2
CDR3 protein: CASSLTGTGDGYTF
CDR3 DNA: TGTGCCAGCTCATTAACCGGGACAGGGGATGGCTACACCTTC

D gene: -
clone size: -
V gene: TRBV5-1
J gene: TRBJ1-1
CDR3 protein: CASSSGGTEAFF
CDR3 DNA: TGCGCCAGCAGCAGCGGAGGCACTGAAGCTTTCTTT

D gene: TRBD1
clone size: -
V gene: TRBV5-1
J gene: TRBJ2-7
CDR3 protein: CASSPGTGKYEQYF
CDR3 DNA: TGCGCCAGCAGCCCCGGGACAGGGAAATACGAGCAGTACTTC

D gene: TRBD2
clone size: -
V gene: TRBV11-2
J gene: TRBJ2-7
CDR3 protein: CASTRLAGGNEQYF
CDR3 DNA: TGTGCCAGCACGCGACTAGCGGGAGGTAACGAGCAGTACTTC

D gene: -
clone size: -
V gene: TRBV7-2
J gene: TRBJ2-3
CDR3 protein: CASQQGVTDTQYF
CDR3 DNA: TGTGCCAGTCAACAAGGGGTCACAGATACGCAGTATTTT

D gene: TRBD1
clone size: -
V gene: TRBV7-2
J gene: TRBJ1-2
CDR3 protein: CASSQDRGRGGYTF
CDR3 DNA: TGTGCCAGCAGCCAGGACAGGGGGCGCGGGGGCTACACCTTC

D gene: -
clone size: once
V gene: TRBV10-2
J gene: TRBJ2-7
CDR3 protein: CASREGVYIYEQYF
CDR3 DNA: TGCGCCAGCAGGGAAGGGGTGTACATCTACGAGCAGTACTTC

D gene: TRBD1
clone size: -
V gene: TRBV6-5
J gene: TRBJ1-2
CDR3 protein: CASSRDRVGYPF
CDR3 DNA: TGTGCCAGCAGTCGGGACAGGGTAGGCTACCCCTTC

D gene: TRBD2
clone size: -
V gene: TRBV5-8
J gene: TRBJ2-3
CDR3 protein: CASSLEYAGGRDTQYF
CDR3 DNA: TGTGCCAGCAGCTTGGAATATGCGGGGGGGAGAGATACACAGTATTTT

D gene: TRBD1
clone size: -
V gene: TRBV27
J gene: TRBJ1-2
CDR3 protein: CASRDLQGVRGYTF
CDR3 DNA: TGTGCCAGCAGGGATTTACAGGGGGTTCGTGGCTACACCTTC

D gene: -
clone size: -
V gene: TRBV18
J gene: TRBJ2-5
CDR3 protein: CASSPLAKETQYF
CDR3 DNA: TGTGCCAGCTCACCACTAGCAAAAGAGACCCAGTACTTC

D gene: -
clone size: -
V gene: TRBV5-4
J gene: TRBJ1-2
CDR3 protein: CASSSDQGIQSGYTF
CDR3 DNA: TGTGCCAGCAGCTCTGACCAGGGAATTCAAAGTGGCTACACCTTC

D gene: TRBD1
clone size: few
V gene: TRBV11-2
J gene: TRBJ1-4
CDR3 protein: CASSLGTGREKLFF
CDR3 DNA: TGTGCCAGCAGCTTAGGGACAGGACGGGAAAAACTGTTTTTT

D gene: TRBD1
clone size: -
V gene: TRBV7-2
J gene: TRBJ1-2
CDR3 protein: CASSLAPGQGASYTF
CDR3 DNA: TGTGCCAGCAGCTTAGCCCCGGGACAGGGGGCGAGCTACACCTTC

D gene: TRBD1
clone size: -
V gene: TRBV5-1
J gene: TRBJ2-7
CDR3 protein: CASSFGTGTYEQYF
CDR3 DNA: TGCGCCAGCAGCTTTGGGACAGGGACCTACGAGCAGTACTTC

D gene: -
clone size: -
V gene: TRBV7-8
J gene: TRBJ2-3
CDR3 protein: CASSPNPDSRPLGTDTQYF
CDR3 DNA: TGTGCCAGCAGCCCCAACCCGGACTCACGACCCCTGGGCACAGATACGCAGTATTTT

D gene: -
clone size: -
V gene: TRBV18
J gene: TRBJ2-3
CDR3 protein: CASSPQRADDTQYF
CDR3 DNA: TGTGCCAGCTCACCACAGAGGGCAGACGATACGCAGTATTTT

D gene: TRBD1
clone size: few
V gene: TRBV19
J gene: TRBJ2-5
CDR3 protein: CASSSRQGIETQYF
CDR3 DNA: TGTGCCAGTAGTTCGAGACAGGGTATTGAGACCCAGTACTTC

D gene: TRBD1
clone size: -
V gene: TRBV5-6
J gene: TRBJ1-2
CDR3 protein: CASSPAQTGVYYGYTF
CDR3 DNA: TGTGCCAGCAGCCCAGCCCAGACAGGGGTCTACTATGGCTACACCTTC

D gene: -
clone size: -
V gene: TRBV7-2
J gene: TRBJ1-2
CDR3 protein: CASSPQGYDGYTF
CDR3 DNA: TGTGCCAGCAGCCCGCAGGGTTACGACGGCTACACCTTC

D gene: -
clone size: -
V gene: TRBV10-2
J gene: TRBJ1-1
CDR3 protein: CASRGGGNTEAFF
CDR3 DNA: TGCGCCAGCAGAGGAGGAGGGAACACTGAAGCTTTCTTT

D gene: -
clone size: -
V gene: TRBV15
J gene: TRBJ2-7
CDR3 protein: CATSRDSPGEQYF
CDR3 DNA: TGTGCCACCAGCAGAGATAGCCCCGGAGAGCAGTACTTC

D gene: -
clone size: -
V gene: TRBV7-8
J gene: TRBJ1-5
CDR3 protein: CASSLVRWDWGESNQPQHF
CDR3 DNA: TGTGCCAGCAGCTTAGTCAGATGGGATTGGGGGGAGAGCAATCAGCCCCAGCATTTT

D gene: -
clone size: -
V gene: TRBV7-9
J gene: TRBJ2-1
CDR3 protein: CASSPGGNYNEQFF
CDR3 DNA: TGTGCCAGCAGCCCCGGCGGGAACTACAATGAGCAGTTCTTC

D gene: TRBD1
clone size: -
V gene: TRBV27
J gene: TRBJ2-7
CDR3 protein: CASSLFGTGYHEQYF
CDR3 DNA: TGTGCCAGCAGTTTATTTGGGACAGGGTACCACGAGCAGTACTTC

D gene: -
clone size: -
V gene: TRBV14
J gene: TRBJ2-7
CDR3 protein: CASSQVGRGLSFTYEQYF
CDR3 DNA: TGTGCCAGCAGCCAAGTCGGGAGGGGGCTTTCTTTCACCTACGAGCAGTACTTC

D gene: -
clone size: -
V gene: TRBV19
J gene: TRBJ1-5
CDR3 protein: CASGREGDDQPQHF
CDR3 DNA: TGTGCCAGTGGCAGGGAAGGGGATGATCAGCCCCAGCATTTT

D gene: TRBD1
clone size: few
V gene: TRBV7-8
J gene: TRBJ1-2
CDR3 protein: CASTPGQGYGYTF
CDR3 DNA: TGTGCCAGCACCCCGGGACAGGGGTATGGCTACACCTTC

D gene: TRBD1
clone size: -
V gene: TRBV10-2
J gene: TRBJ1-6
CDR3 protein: CASSESPTGTSPLHF
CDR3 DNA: TGCGCCAGCAGTGAGTCCCCGACAGGGACGTCACCCCTCCACTTT

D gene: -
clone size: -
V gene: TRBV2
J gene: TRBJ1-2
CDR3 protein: CASTATDETSYTF
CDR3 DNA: TGTGCCAGCACCGCGACAGATGAAACGAGCTACACCTTC

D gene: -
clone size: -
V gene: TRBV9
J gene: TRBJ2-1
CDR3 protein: CASSVGGARWFSSYNEQFF
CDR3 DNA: TGTGCCAGCAGCGTAGGGGGCGCGCGCTGGTTTTCGTCCTACAATGAGCAGTTCTTC

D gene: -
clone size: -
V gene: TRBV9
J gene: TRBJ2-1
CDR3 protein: CASSGGSQSYNEQFF
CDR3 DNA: TGTGCCAGCAGCGGCGGTTCGCAATCCTACAATGAGCAGTTCTTC

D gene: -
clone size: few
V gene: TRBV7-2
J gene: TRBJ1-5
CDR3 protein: CASSFRGGGNQPQNF
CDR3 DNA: TGTGCCAGCAGCTTTCGGGGAGGTGGCAATCAGCCCCAGAATTTT